One and the same sample provided the 10 T cell receptor beta chains below, sequenced in a study of blood T cell repertoires in COVID-19. The repertoire was sequenced with immunoSEQ multiplex PCR; TCRdb's copy has only in-frame clones and lacks some. This sample yields approximately 90,000 clones, of which approximately 86% are seen a single time; around 20% belongs to the top ten. The sample taken for sequencing was peripheral blood. The receptors were sampled from a woman over 75 with acute or convalescent COVID-19.

This chain uses TRBV24-1 with TRBJ2-7; 8 bases fit TRBD1. Germline V gene sequence: CDR1 KGHDR, CDR2 SFDVKD. V lost 2 bases to trimming and J lost 6 bases; unmatched junction nucleotides: 11. The CDR3 has 16 residues. This CDR3 reads CATSDWDRTGSSEQYF. DNA of the CDR3: TGTGCCACCAGTGATTGGGATAGGACAGGGTCTAGCGAGCAGTACTTC.

V usage is TRBV7-3 and J usage is TRBJ2-1; 8 positions agree with TRBD2. This CDR3 has 16 amino acids. CDR1 SGHTA and CDR2 FQGTGA come from the germline V gene. Germline trimming cut 3 bases from V and 2 bases from J; bases unmatched to any gene: 6. CDR3 sequence reads: CASSFAGGRTYNEQFF. The DNA for the CDR3 is TGTGCCAGCAGCTTCGCGGGGGGCCGCACCTACAATGAGCAGTTCTTC.

This chain connects TRBV27 to TRBJ2-3, with 8 nucleotides matching TRBD1. Looked up from germline, CDR1 is MNHEY and CDR2 is SMNVEV (reference sequence). The V and J ends lost 5 bases and 5 bases, in that order; junction bases with no gene match: 9. The CDR3 loop spans 15 amino acids. This CDR3 reads CASSARQGRKDTQYF. The CDR3 coding sequence is TGTGCCAGCAGTGCTCGACAGGGGCGTAAAGATACGCAGTATTTT.

J is TRBJ1-1 and V is TRBV6-5, with 9 nucleotides matching TRBD1. With V trimmed by 6 bases and J by 2 bases, 7 bases remained unmatched. CDR1 MNHEY and CDR2 SVGAGI come from the germline V gene. The CDR3 sequence is 15 residues long. In DNA, the CDR3 is TGTGCCAGCAGCTACCAGGACAGGGGAAACACTGAAGCTTTCTTT. Translating it yields CASSYQDRGNTEAFF.

The V gene is TRBV28, the J gene TRBJ1-5, with D possibly matching TRBD1 (6 bases). The CDR3 consists of 16 residues. CDR1 is MDHEN, CDR2 SYDVKM, per germline. V shed 2 bases and J shed 2 bases, with 13 bases lying between them. The CDR3 region is CASSLRDNRGNQPQHF. As DNA, the CDR3 is TGTGCCAGCAGTTTACGGGACAACCGAGGCAATCAGCCCCAGCATTTT.

The CDR3 DNA reads TGTGCCAGTAGTGCCGCCGGAGACAATGAGCAGTTCTTC. Its translation: CASSAAGDNEQFF. J is TRBJ2-1 and V is TRBV19; D call uncertain. V lost 5 bases and J lost 5, with 10 bases in between. The germline CDR1 and CDR2 sequences are LNHDA and SQIVND (reference sequence). This CDR3 region has 13 residues.

The CDR3 nucleotides read TGCGCCAGCAGACCAGGGGGCGGTAACGAAAAACTGTTTTTT. It yields the protein CASRPGGGNEKLFF. The chain joins TRBV10-2 to TRBJ1-4; 8 positions match TRBD1. Trimming cost V 6 bases and J 8 bases; bases outside gene matches: 8. This CDR3 has 14 amino acids. Germline V gives CDR1 WSHSY, CDR2 SAAADI.

The chain links TRBV14 to TRBJ1-2, with D maybe TRBD1 (5 bases). In germline, CDR1 is SGHDN, CDR2 FVKESK. The CDR3 contains 14 residues. Deletions cut 1 base from V and 5 bases from J, with 11 bases between. The CDR3 spells CASSQGGRAYGYTF. The CDR3 DNA follows: TGTGCCAGCAGCCAAGGGGGCAGGGCGTATGGCTACACCTTC.

The V and J genes are TRBV9 and TRBJ1-1; tentatively, D is TRBD1 (5 bases). Germline V lookup: CDR1 SGDLS, CDR2 YYNGEE. The CDR3 covers 14 residues. The ends were cut back, 0 bases at V and 0 bases at J, with 6 bases in the middle. The CDR3 DNA follows: TGTGCCAGCAGCGTAGAGGGGATGAACACTGAAGCTTTCTTT. This gives the protein CASSVEGMNTEAFF. Supplemented by reference TRBV9 and TRBJ1-1, the full variable domain reads DSGVTQTPKHLITATGQRVTLRCSPRSGDLSVYWYQQSLDQGLQFLIQYYNGEERAKGNILERFSAQQFPDLHSELNLSSLELGDSALYFCASSVEGMNTEAFFGQGTRLTVV.

The V and J genes are TRBV7-8 and TRBJ2-1; TRBD1 is a possible D gene (5 bases). The CDR3 is 14 amino acids. V was cut by 4 bases and J by 4 bases, with 11 bases left in between. Germline V gene data show CDR1 as SGHVS and CDR2 as FQNEAQ. In DNA, the CDR3 is TGTGCCAGCAGCTCTTCCCCAGGGTACAATGAGCAGTTCTTC. This gives the protein CASSSSPGYNEQFF.